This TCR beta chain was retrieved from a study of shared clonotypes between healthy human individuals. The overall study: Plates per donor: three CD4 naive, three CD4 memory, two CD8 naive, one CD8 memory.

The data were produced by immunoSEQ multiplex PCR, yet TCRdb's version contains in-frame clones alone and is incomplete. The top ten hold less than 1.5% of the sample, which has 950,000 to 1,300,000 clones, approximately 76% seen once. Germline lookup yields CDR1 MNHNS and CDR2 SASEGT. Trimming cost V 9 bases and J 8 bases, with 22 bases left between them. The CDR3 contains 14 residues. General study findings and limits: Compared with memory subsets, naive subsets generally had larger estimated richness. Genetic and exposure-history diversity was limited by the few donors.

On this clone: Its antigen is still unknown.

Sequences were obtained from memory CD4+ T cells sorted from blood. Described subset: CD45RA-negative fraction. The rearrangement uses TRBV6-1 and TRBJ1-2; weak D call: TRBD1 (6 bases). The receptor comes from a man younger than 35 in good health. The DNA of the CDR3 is TGTGCCAGTAGAGACGGGCAGGGGATGCGGGGCTACACCTTC. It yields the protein CASRDGQGMRGYTF.